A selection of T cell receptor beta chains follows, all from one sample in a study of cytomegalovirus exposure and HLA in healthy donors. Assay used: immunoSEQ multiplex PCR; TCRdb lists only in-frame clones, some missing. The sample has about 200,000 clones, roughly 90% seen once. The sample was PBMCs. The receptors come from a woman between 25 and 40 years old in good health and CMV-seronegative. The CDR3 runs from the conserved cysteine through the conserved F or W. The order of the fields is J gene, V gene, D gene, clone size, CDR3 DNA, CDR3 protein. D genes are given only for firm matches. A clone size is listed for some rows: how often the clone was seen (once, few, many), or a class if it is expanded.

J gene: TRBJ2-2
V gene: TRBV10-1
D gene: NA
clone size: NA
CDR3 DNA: TGCGCCAGCATTCACAGCCAGAACACCGGGGAGCTGTTTTTT
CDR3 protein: CASIHSQNTGELFF

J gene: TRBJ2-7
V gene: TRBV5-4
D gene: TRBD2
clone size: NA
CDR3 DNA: TGTGCCAGCAGCTCGGGACTAGCGGGGGGACGTGGCGAGCAGTACTTC
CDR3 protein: CASSSGLAGGRGEQYF

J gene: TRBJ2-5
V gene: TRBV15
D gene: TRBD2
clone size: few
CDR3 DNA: TGTGCCACCAGCAGAGTCCTAGCGGGAAGGGAGACCCAGTACTTC
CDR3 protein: CATSRVLAGRETQYF

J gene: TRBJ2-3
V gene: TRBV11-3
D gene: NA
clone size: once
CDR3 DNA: TGTGCCAGCAGTCCGTGGGCCACAGATACGCAGTATTTT
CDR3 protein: CASSPWATDTQYF

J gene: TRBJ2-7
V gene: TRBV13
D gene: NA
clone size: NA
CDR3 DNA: TGTGCCAGCAGCAACCGGGGGGAGCAGTACTTC
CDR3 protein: CASSNRGEQYF

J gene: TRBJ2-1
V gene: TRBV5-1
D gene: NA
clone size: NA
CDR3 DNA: TGCGCCAGCAGCTTGGCCTGGGAGACTGAGCAGTTCTTC
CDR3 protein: CASSLAWETEQFF

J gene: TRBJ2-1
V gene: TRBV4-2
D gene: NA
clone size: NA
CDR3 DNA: TGTGCCAGCAGCCGTGACGGGAGCTCCTACAATGAGCAGTTCTTC
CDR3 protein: CASSRDGSSYNEQFF

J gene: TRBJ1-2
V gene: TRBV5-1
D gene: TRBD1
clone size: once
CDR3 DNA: TGCGCCAGCAGCCTACAGGGGGGCTATGGCTACACCTTC
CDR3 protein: CASSLQGGYGYTF

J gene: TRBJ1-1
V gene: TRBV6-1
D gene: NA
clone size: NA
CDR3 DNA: TGTGCCAGCAGTTCGACAGAGAACACTGAAGCTTTCTTT
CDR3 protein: CASSSTENTEAFF

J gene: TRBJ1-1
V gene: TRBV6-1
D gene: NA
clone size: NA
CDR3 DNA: TGTGCCAGCAGTGAATTGGGGGGTGCTGAAGCTTTCTTT
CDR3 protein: CASSELGGAEAFF

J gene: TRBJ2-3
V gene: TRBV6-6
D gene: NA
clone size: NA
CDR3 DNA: TGTGCCAGCAGTTACGCCCAGGGGATGCGAGATACGCAGTATTTT
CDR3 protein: CASSYAQGMRDTQYF

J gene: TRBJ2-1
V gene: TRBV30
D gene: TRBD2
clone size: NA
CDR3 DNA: TGTGCCTGGACGCGGGGGACGGACAATGAGCAGTTCTTC
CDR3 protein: CAWTRGTDNEQFF

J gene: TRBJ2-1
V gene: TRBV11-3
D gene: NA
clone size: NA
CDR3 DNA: TGTGCCAGCAGCTTCTCCCGGGACTCCCGGAGTAGCTCCTACAATGAGCAGTTCTTC
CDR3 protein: CASSFSRDSRSSSYNEQFF

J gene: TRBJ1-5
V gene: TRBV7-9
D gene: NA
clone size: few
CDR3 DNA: TGTGCCAGCAGTCAGGGGAATCAGCCCCAGCATTTT
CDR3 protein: CASSQGNQPQHF

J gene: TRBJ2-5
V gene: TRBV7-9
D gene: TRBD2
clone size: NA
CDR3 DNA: TGTGCCAGCAGCTTAAGGCGGGGGGGATTGGAGACCCAGTACTTC
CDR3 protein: CASSLRRGGLETQYF

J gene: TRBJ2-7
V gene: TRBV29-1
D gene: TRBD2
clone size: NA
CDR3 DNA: TGCAGCGTTGTAGGTCTAGCGGGGACCTACGAGCAGTACTTC
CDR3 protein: CSVVGLAGTYEQYF

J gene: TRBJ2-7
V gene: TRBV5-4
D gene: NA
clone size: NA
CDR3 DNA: TGTGCCAGCAGCTCCTGGACTGGCGCCTACGAGCAGTACTTC
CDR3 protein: CASSSWTGAYEQYF

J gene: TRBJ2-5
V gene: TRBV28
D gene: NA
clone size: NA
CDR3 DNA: TGTGCCAGCGGGGGCCGGTCAGACCAAGAGACCCAGTACTTC
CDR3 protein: CASGGRSDQETQYF

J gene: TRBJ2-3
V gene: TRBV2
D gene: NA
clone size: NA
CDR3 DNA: TGTGCCAGCAGTGAACTCCTTATCACAGATACGCAGTATTTT
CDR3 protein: CASSELLITDTQYF

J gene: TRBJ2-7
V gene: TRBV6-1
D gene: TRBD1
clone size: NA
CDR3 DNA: TGTGCCAGCAGTATTCCGGGACAGGGTGTCCACGAGCAGTACTTC
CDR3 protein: CASSIPGQGVHEQYF

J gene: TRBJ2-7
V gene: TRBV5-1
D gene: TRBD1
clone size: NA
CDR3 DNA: TGCGCCAGCAGCTTGGGACCCGGGACAGGAAACTACGAGCAGTACTTC
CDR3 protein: CASSLGPGTGNYEQYF

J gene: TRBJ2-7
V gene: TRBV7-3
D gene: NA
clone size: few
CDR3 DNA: TGTGCCAGCAGCTTAAATCCGGCCAGGGTGGACGAGCAGTACTTC
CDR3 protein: CASSLNPARVDEQYF

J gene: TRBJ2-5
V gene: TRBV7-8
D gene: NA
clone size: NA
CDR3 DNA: TGTGCCAGCAGCTTAGGACTCCAAGAGACCCAGTACTTC
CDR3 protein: CASSLGLQETQYF

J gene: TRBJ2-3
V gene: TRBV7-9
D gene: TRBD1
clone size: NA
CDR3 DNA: TGTGCCAGCAGCCGCACCCCGGGGACAGGGTACACAGATACGCAGTATTTT
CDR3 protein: CASSRTPGTGYTDTQYF

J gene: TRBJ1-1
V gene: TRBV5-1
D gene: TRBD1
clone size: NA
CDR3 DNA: TGCGCCAGCAGCTCCACAGGGGGGCAGGGAACTGAAGCTTTCTTT
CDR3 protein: CASSSTGGQGTEAFF

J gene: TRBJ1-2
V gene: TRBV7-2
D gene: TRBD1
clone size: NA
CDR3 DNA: TGTGCCAGCAGACTTTTCGCAGGGGGCGACTATGGCTACACCTTC
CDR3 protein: CASRLFAGGDYGYTF

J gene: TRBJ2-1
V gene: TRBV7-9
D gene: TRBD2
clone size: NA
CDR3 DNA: TGTGCCAGCAGCCCAGCGGGGGGAGGGACCTACAATGAGCAGTTCTTC
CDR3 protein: CASSPAGGGTYNEQFF

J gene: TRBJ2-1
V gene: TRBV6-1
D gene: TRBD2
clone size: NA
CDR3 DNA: TGTGCCAGTGGAGGGGATCTAGCGGTGTACAATGAGCAGTTCTTC
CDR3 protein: CASGGDLAVYNEQFF

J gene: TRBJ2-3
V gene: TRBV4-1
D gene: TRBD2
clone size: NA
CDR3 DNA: TGCGCCAGCAGCCAGGTTTCGGGGGGAGGAGATACGCAGTATTTT
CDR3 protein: CASSQVSGGGDTQYF

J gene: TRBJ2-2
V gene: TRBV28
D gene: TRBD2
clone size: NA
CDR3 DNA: TGTGCCAGCAAACGGGGCGGGAGGCGAAGCGGGGAGCTGTTTTTT
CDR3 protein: CASKRGGRRSGELFF

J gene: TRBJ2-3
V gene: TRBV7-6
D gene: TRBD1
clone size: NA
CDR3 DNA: TGTGCCAGCAGCCCCCGACAGGGGGCTTTGGCAGATACGCAGTATTTT
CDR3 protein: CASSPRQGALADTQYF